The 2 T cell receptor beta chains listed next were all sequenced from one sample in a study of Tregs in tolerant kidney transplant recipients. This table comes from immunoSEQ multiplex PCR, and its TCRdb copy is limited to in-frame clones, with some not included. The sample totals approximately 30,000 clones. The sample consisted of CD8+ T cells from blood, taken before the transplant. These receptors came from a human donor who received a combined kidney and bone marrow transplant.

Regarding this clone: The CDR3 end is not reached by the read, which stops 3 residues before it; the germline J gene fills it in. This rearrangement joins TRBV5-6 to TRBJ1-1; 7 positions agree with TRBD1. The CDR3 runs to 14 residues. Germline CDR1 SGHDT, CDR2 YYEEEE. Germline trimming cut 4 bases from V and 4 bases from J; bases unmatched to any gene: 7. The CDR3 sequence: CASSPDRSFTEAFF. Incomplete CDR3 DNA: TGTGCCAGCAGCCCGGACAGGAGTTTCACTGAA.

Concerning this clone: The read is 3 residues too short to cover the CDR3 end, so that end is filled in from the germline J gene. The chain combines TRBV20-1 with TRBJ2-2, with 7 bases lining up with TRBD2. There are 15 residues in the CDR3. V trimming: 1 base; J trimming: 6 bases; junction bases outside the gene matches: 8. Germline lookup yields CDR1 DFQATT and CDR2 SNEGSKA (reference sequence). CDR3 region: CSARAPPGGAGELFF. The sequenced CDR3 bases are TGCAGTGCTAGAGCCCCTCCTGGGGGGGCCGGGGAG.